The clone carrying this T cell receptor (beta chain) has ten or more counts. The germline gives CDR1 LNHNV, CDR2 YYDKDF (reference sequence). The CDR3 is 18 residues long. V shed 2 bases, J shed 6 bases, and the junction held 17 bases outside the gene matches. This sample was taken from a study of early T cells in non-severe SARS-CoV-2 infection. Turning to the study itself: Sequencing of bulk RNA from unsorted whole blood was done, without chain pairing.

Individually, cDNA molecules had unique molecular identifiers attached to them. TCRdb processed the 5' RACE reads anew with MiXCR; each CDR3 protein has one entry. The sample lists more than 15,000 distinct CDR3 sequences, less than 6.5% occurring once. Sequencing was performed on whole blood, taken at baseline. This chain uses TRBV15 with TRBJ2-3; 7 bases fit TRBD1. The clonotype was recovered from an adult who was a healthcare worker with PCR-confirmed SARS-CoV-2 infection or an uninfected control (not recorded which). As DNA, the CDR3 is TGTGCCACCAGCAGACCGCAAGGGAGAAGGGGGCTCTTTGATACGCAGTATTTT. This encodes CATSRPQGRRGLFDTQYF.